This TCR beta chain was profiled in a study of cytomegalovirus exposure and HLA in healthy donors. Looking at the study overall: Of all 400 or so donors who were genotyped, roughly 85% belonged to the Caucasian-associated ancestry cluster. Study observations and caveats: An observed cluster of highly shared sequence variants was recorded as a likely sequencing artifact. Earlier analysis looked at TCR beta V segments, and most were productive about 87% or about 30% of the time.

PCR amplification relied on 60 Vbeta primers (plus 13 Jbeta primers). Sequencing used immunoSEQ multiplex PCR; TCRdb keeps in-frame clones, though not all of them. The sample records about 200,000 clones, 75% to 80% being singletons. About this clone itself: The antigen is not known.

Trimming took 10 bases from V and 8 from J, leaving 12 bases between them. Germline V gene sequence: CDR1 ENHRY, CDR2 SYGVKD. This CDR3 comprises 11 residues. The chain links TRBV10-3 to TRBJ2-1; maybe TRBD2 (5 bases). The material sequenced was PBMCs. The source of this sequence is a woman aged 25 to 39 in good health and CMV-seropositive. CDR3: CATARRDEQFF. CDR3 nucleotides: TGTGCCACGGCCCGGCGGGATGAGCAGTTCTTC.